This TCR beta chain was documented in a study of identical twins. This clonotype was seen a few times. Its antigen is not identified. Per the germline V gene, CDR1 is MNHNS and CDR2 is SASEGT. With 3 bases clipped from V and 6 bases from J, the junction kept 2 bases outside the gene matches. This CDR3 region has 14 residues. MiXCR, applied by TCRdb to the 5' RACE reads, yields one record per CDR3 protein. The sample lists about 690,000 distinct CDR3 sequences, roughly 20% seen once, with 4% to 5.5% in the top ten. General study points: Excess sharing between twins was weaker in beta out-of-frame sequences. Findings came from cross-sectional statistics, without long-term follow-up of donors.

These data were also reused for a study on T cells expressing NK-cell markers. That work states: In sorted CD3+CD56+NKG2C+, CD3+CD56+NKG2C- and CD3+CD56-NKG2C+ T cells, TCR beta repertoires were obtained. Most of the eight sequenced donors tested HCMV-seropositive; one tested seronegative.

The genes are TRBV6-1 and TRBJ1-6, with 7 bases fitting TRBD1. The sample consisted of PBMCs. The source of this sequence is a woman younger than 35 in good health. The chain's CDR3 is CASSDRGANSPLHF. The CDR3 DNA reads TGTGCCAGCAGTGACAGGGGGGCTAATTCACCCCTCCACTTT.